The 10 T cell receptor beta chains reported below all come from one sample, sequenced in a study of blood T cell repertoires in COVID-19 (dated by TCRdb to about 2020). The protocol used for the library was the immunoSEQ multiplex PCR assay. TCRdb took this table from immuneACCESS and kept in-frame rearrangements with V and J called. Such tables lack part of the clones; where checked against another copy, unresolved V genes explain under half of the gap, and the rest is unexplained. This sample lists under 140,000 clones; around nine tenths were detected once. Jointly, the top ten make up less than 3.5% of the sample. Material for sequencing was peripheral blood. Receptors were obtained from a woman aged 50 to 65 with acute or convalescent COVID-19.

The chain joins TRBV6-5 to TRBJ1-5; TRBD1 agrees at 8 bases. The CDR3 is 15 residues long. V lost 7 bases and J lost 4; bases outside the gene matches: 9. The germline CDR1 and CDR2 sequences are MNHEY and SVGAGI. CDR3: CASKSGTGQNQPQHF. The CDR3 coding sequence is TGTGCCAGCAAGAGTGGGACAGGACAGAATCAGCCCCAGCATTTT.

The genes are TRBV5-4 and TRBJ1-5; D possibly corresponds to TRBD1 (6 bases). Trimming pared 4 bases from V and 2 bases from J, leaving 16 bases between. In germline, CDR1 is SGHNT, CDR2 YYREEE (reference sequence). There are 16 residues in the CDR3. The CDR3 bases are TGTGCCAGCAGCCCCGGGAGGGGGAAGGGCAATCAGCCCCAGCATTTT. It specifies CASSPGRGKGNQPQHF.

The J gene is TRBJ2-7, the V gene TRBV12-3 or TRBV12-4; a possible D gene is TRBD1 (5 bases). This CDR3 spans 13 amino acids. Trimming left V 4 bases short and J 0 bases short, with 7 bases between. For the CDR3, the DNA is TGTGCCAGCAGTTGGACAATCTCCTACGAGCAGTACTTC. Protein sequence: CASSWTISYEQYF.

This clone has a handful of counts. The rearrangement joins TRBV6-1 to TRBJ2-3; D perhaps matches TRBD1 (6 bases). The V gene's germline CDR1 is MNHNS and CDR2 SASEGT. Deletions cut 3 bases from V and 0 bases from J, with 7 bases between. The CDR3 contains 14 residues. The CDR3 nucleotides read TGTGCCAGCAGTGAGGACAGTAGCACAGATACGCAGTATTTT. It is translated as CASSEDSSTDTQYF.

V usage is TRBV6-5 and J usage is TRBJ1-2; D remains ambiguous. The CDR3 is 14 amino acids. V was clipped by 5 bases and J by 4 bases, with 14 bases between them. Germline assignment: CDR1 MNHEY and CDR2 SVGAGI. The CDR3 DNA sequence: TGTGCCAGCAGTCGCCAATTAGCCTCCTATGGCTACACCTTC. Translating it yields CASSRQLASYGYTF.

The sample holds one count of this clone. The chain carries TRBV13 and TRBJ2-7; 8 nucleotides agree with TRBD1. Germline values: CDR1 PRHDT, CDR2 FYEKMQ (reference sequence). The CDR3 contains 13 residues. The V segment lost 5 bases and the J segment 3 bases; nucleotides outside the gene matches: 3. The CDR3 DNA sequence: TGTGCCAGCAGCCCCAGGGGGCTCTACGAGCAGTACTTC. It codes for CASSPRGLYEQYF.

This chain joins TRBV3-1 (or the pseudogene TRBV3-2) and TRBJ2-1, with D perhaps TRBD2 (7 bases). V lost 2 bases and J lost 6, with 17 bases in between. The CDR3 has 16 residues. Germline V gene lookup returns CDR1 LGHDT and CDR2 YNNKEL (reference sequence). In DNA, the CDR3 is TGTGCCAGCAGCCAAAGTACCAGCGGGACACGCAATGAGCAGTTCTTC. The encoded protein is CASSQSTSGTRNEQFF.

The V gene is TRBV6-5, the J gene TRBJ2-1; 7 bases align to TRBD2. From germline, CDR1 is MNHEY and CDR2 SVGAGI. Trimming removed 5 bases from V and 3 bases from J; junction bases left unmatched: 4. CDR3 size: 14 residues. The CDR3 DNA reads TGTGCCAGCAGTAGGGGAGGGAGCTACAATGAGCAGTTCTTC. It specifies CASSRGGSYNEQFF.

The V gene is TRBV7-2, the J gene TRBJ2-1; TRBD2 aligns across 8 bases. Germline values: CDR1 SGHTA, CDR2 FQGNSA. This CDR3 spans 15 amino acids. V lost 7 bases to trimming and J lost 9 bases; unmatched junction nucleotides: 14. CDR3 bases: TGTGCCAGCACCTTTGGAGGGACTAGGGGTAGTGAGCAGTTCTTC. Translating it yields CASTFGGTRGSEQFF.

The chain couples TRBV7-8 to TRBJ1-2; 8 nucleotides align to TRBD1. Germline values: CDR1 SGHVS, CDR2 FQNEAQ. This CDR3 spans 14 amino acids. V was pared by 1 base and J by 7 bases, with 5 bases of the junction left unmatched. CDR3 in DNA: TGTGCCAGCAGCTTAGGCAGGGGGCTTAGTGGCTACACCTTC. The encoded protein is CASSLGRGLSGYTF.